This T cell receptor (beta chain) was profiled in a study of T cells after yellow fever vaccination. In TCRdb, the 5' RACE reads were re-called with MiXCR into one record per CDR3 protein. In the table there are about 25,000 distinct CDR3 sequences, under 5.5% of which are singletons. Trimming took off 8 bases at V and 5 bases at J, with 21 bases between the two ends. Germline lookup yields CDR1 SGHVS and CDR2 FQNEAQ. This CDR3 is 15 amino acids long. This clonotype has ten or more counts. Here the sequenced sample was PBMCs, either bulk or a sorted T-cell subset (CD4+, CD8+, memory, or dextramer-sorted; not recorded which), taken 15 days after the yellow fever booster vaccination. This chain joins TRBV7-8 and TRBJ1-2; D call uncertain. The TCR sequence derives from a man aged 30 to 45 who received the YFV17D yellow fever vaccine. CDR3 loop: CASSSGWGTGYGYTF. CDR3 DNA: TGTGCCAGCTCATCCGGGTGGGGTACCGGTTATGGCTACACCTTC.